The T cell receptor beta chain described here comes from a study of regulatory T cells in long-lasting Graves disease. This clonotype appeared many times. CDR3 regions were amplified by Arm-PCR using iRepertoire HTBI primers to build TCR beta libraries. TCRdb re-called the multiplex PCR reads through MiXCR, storing one row per CDR3 protein. The sample includes 300,000 to 450,000 distinct CDR3 sequences, less than 20% of them seen just once. Time point given: newly diagnosed GD, antithyroid drugs for less than 3 months. From RNA extracted from PBMCs, the TCR library was made. V lost 1 base to trimming and J lost 8 bases, with 12 bases between them. In germline, CDR1 is SEHNR, CDR2 FQNEAQ (reference sequence). The CDR3 loop spans 14 amino acids.

Sequencing was performed on peripheral blood mononuclear cells (PBMCs), taken at new diagnosis, from a patient treated with antithyroid drugs. The V and J genes are TRBV7-9 and TRBJ2-1, with a possible D match to TRBD2 (5 bases). The sequence came from a female donor with Graves disease. CDR3 sequence reads: CASSLGRASYEQFF. Here the CDR3 DNA reads TGTGCCAGCAGCTTAGGTAGGGCTAGCTATGAGCAGTTCTTC.